This T cell receptor (beta chain) was sequenced during a study of cytomegalovirus exposure and HLA in healthy donors. Study-level background: Out of around 360 genotyped donors, less than 85% belonged to the Caucasian-associated ancestry cluster.

Germline CDR1 is PRHDT and CDR2 is FYEKMQ (reference sequence). Trimming removed 3 bases from V and 2 bases from J; junction bases left unmatched: 7. The CDR3 spans 15 residues. In the case of this clone: Its antigen is unknown.

PCR used 60 Vbeta primers and 13 Jbeta primers. Generated by immunoSEQ multiplex PCR, the TCRdb table keeps only in-frame clones and is missing some. Among approximately 130,000 clones listed, roughly 80% were seen once. Study observations and caveats: Relative to equally common others, HLA-associated TCR beta chains showed greater clonal expansion in a later analysis. TCR beta V- and J-gene trimming was later associated with a missense DCLRE1C variant.

Healthy bone marrow donors supplied every sample. This chain links TRBV13 with TRBJ2-7, with 7 bases lining up with TRBD1. The receptor was isolated from a man aged 50 to 60 in good health and CMV-seronegative. The source material was PBMCs. The CDR3 sequence is CASSFRTGTTYEQYF. CDR3 in DNA: TGTGCCAGCAGCTTCCGGACAGGAACAACCTACGAGCAGTACTTC.